The 9 T cell receptor beta chains in this list originate from one sample, sequenced in a study of blood T cell repertoires in COVID-19. Sequencing used immunoSEQ multiplex PCR; TCRdb keeps in-frame clones, though not all of them. Found here are approximately 180,000 clones, more than 75% of them singletons; the top ten hold roughly 2.6%. Specimen: peripheral blood. Every receptor here comes from a man in his forties or fifties with active or convalescent COVID-19.

This clone was counted many times. The chain has TRBV28 and TRBJ1-5; 8 bases map to TRBD1. The germline gives CDR1 MDHEN, CDR2 SYDVKM. This CDR3 has 17 residues. V was pared by 6 bases and J by 6 bases, with 16 bases of the junction left unmatched. The CDR3, as DNA: TGTGCCAGCAGCTCGGACAGGGTTGGAGTTAAAGTTCAGCCCCAGCATTTT. It specifies CASSSDRVGVKVQPQHF.

The chain carries TRBV10-3 and TRBJ2-5; no firm D call. V was shortened by 4 bases and J by 5 bases, with 14 bases between the two germline ends. Germline CDR1 and CDR2: ENHRY and SYGVKD. The CDR3 loop spans 14 amino acids. The CDR3: CAISGSSPSETQYF. The CDR3 bases are TGTGCCATCAGTGGGAGCTCACCCTCGGAGACCCAGTACTTC.

V usage is TRBV27 and J usage is TRBJ2-5, with D maybe TRBD2 (6 bases). The CDR3 has 13 residues. Germline V gene data show CDR1 as MNHEY and CDR2 as SMNVEV (reference sequence). V lost 3 bases and J 3 bases, leaving 8 bases between the germline ends. The CDR3 spells CASSFSGEETQYF. Written as DNA, the CDR3 is TGTGCCAGCAGTTTTTCGGGGGAAGAGACCCAGTACTTC.

The chain joins TRBV7-2 to TRBJ2-5; TRBD2 aligns across 11 bases. The V gene's germline CDR1 is SGHTA and CDR2 FQGNSA. This CDR3 is 17 amino acids long. Losses at the gene ends were 5 bases for V and 2 bases for J; bases not matched to a gene: 10. For the CDR3, the DNA is TGTGCCAGCAGCGGAAACCGGGGACTAGCGGCACAAGAGACCCAGTACTTC. Its translation is CASSGNRGLAAQETQYF.

This clone has a handful of counts. This chain uses TRBV6-5 with TRBJ1-1; TRBD1 aligns across 8 bases. The CDR3 totals 13 residues. V dropped 6 bases and J dropped 5; count of bases not matched to a gene: 5. Germline CDR1 MNHEY, CDR2 SVGAGI. CDR3 protein: CASSRTGRTEAFF. For the CDR3, the DNA is TGTGCCAGCAGCCGGACAGGGAGGACTGAAGCTTTCTTT.

This clone was counted only a few times. This chain joins TRBV12-2 and TRBJ1-6; TRBD1, as called in the table, went unchecked against the DNA. TRBV12-2 is described as a pseudogene. The length of the CDR3 is 17 residues. Here the CDR3 DNA reads TGTGCAAGTCGCTTATTGAGGACAGGGTTGTTCAATTCACCCCTCCACTTT. Its translation: CASRLLRTGLFNSPLHF.

V and J are TRBV29-1 and TRBJ2-2, with TRBD2 identical over 10 bases. Trimming at V came to 2 bases and at J to 5 bases, leaving 5 bases not matched to a gene. Germline assignment: CDR1 SQVTM and CDR2 ANQGSEA. The length of the CDR3 is 15 residues. Written as DNA, the CDR3 is TGCAGCGTTGAACTAGCGGGGGTAGAGACCGGGGAGCTGTTTTTT. The encoded protein is CSVELAGVETGELFF.

The rearrangement uses TRBV4-1 and TRBJ2-1, with 10 positions matching TRBD1. The junction had 20 bases not matched to a gene; V was cut back by 8 bases and J by 7 bases. Germline lookup yields CDR1 MGHRA and CDR2 YSYEKL. The CDR3 length is 18 residues. The CDR3 nucleotides read TGCGCCAGCTCAGACCTCTTGTCCCGACAGGGGGCGTCGAATGAGCAGTTCTTC. This codes for CASSDLLSRQGASNEQFF.

The chain recombines TRBV2 with TRBJ2-1; perhaps TRBD2 as D (7 bases). The CDR3 length is 12 residues. Germline lookup yields CDR1 SNHLY and CDR2 FYNNEI. The CDR3 DNA is TGTGCGTGCGGGGGCCTAGGCAATGAGCAGTTCTTC. This codes for CACGGLGNEQFF.